These 27 T cell receptor beta chains were sequenced from one sample in a study of T-cell reconstitution after alpha-beta-depleted transplantation in children (dated by TCRdb to about 2016). According to the study, the label for this sample's treatment or condition signals: allogeneic hematopoietic cell transplantation with graft depleted of TCRalphabeta T cells and CD19 B cells. The library was produced with PCR. Sequencing was carried out with an Illumina HiSeq 2500. TCR library preparation used molecular barcoding, with unique molecular identifiers applied to normalize quantification of the TCRbeta repertoire. TCRdb reprocessing: public reads trimmed at Q25 with fastp, clones called with MiXCR, in-frame beta chains kept. When rows share a CDR3 protein, they turn into one entry using the most common DNA and genes. Within this sample are about 540,000 distinct CDR3 sequences, with roughly 30% of them counted one time only. The top ten constitute around 36% of the sample.

The source material was PBMCs, sampled before TCRalphabeta/CD19-depleted stem cell transplant. These receptors originate from a boy younger than two with Wiskott-Aldrich syndrome, due to receive a stem cell transplant.

This clonotype turned up a few times. The chain employs TRBV5-1 and TRBJ1-1; D may be TRBD1 (5 bases). This CDR3 is 12 amino acids long. Germline V CDR1 and CDR2: SGHRS, YFSETQ. Trimming took 1 base from V and 7 from J, leaving 8 bases between them. This CDR3 is CASSLIQGEAFF. Here the CDR3 DNA reads TGCGCCAGCAGCTTGATCCAGGGTGAAGCTTTCTTT.

This chain joins TRBV20-1 and TRBJ2-1; unclear D gene. Germline V gives CDR1 DFQATT, CDR2 SNEGSKA (reference sequence). V was clipped by 1 base and J by 1 base, with 5 bases between them. CDR3 length equals 13 residues. CDR3 protein: CSARVQSYNEQFF. The DNA of the CDR3 is TGCAGTGCTAGAGTACAGTCCTACAATGAGCAGTTCTTC.

The V call is TRBV12-5, the J call TRBJ2-4; D gene ambiguous. Germline lookup yields CDR1 LGHNT and CDR2 FRNRAP. V lost 6 bases to trimming and J lost 9 bases, with 6 bases between them. The CDR3 runs 10 residues. CDR3 DNA sequence: TGTGCTAGTGGGGAAGTCATTCAGTACTTC. Translation: CASGEVIQYF.

This sequence joins TRBV7-9 and TRBJ2-5; 9 bases agree with TRBD2. Germline CDR1 reads SEHNR; CDR2 reads FQNEAQ (reference sequence). The CDR3 is 17 residues long. The ends lost 0 bases at V and 2 bases at J; junction bases unmatched: 7. The CDR3 DNA reads TGTGCCAGCAGCTTAGCGCTAGCGGGACCTAATCAAGAGACCCAGTACTTC. It translates to CASSLALAGPNQETQYF. Variable domain in full (rest from reference TRBV7-9 and TRBJ2-5): DTGVSQNPRHKITKRGQNVTFRCDPISEHNRLYWYRQTLGQGPEFLTYFQNEAQLEKSRLLSDRFSAERPKGSFSTLEIQRTEQGDSAMYLCASSLALAGPNQETQYFGPGTRLLVL.

Only a few counts were recorded for this clonotype. This chain uses TRBV5-1 with TRBJ2-1; tentatively, D is TRBD2 (6 bases). V shed 2 bases and J shed 3 bases, with 21 bases lying between them. CDR1 is SGHRS, CDR2 YFSETQ, per germline. The CDR3 totals 18 residues. The DNA for the CDR3 is TGCGCCAGCAGCTTCTTACCGGGAGCAAACTTACTCTACAATGAGCAGTTCTTC. It specifies CASSFLPGANLLYNEQFF.

This chain connects TRBV3-1 to TRBJ2-3, with TRBD2 matching 13 bases. Trimming at V came to 4 bases and at J to 0 bases, leaving 4 bases not matched to a gene. CDR1 is LGHDT, CDR2 YNNKEL, per germline (reference sequence). The CDR3 extends over 17 amino acids. The CDR3 region has the DNA TGTGCCAGCAGCCGGACTAGCGGGAGATGGAGCACAGATACGCAGTATTTT. Translated, it gives CASSRTSGRWSTDTQYF.

This clonotype occurred a few times. V and J are TRBV12-3 or TRBV12-4 and TRBJ2-7; 13 bases align to TRBD2. V shed 10 bases, J shed 3 bases, and the junction held 12 bases outside the gene matches. This CDR3 region has 16 residues. The CDR3 DNA is TGTGCCATCCGGCCCCAAGGACTAGCGGGAGACTACGAGCAGTACTTC. As protein: CAIRPQGLAGDYEQYF.

This clonotype showed up just a few times. The chain employs TRBV19 and TRBJ1-5, with D possibly being TRBD1 (5 bases). The CDR3 runs 11 residues. Germline V lookup: CDR1 LNHDA, CDR2 SQIVND (reference sequence). The V gene lost 7 bases and the J gene lost 9 bases, with 10 bases spanning the gap. This CDR3 reads CASTFGGPQHF. The CDR3 nucleotides are TGTGCCAGTACATTCGGGGGGCCCCAGCATTTT.

In its sample, this clonotype was seen a few times. For the CDR3, the DNA is TGTGCCAGCAGCTCCCGAACTAGCGGGACGTACAATGAGCAGTTCTTC. Translating gives CASSSRTSGTYNEQFF. This chain connects TRBV7-6 to TRBJ2-1, with 10 nucleotides matching TRBD2. V shed 4 bases, J shed 4 bases, and the junction held 7 bases outside the gene matches. The CDR3 is 16 amino acids. Germline lookup yields CDR1 SGHVS and CDR2 FNYEAQ.

This clonotype showed up just once. The chain carries TRBV4-1 and TRBJ1-1; no reliable D call. The CDR3 is 15 residues long. CDR1 and CDR2 (germline): MGHRA, YSYEKL. Trimming cost V 4 bases and J 2 bases, with 14 bases left between them. The CDR3 reads CASSLARGSNTEAFF. The CDR3 nucleotides read TGCGCCAGCAGCCTTGCGCGGGGATCCAACACTGAAGCTTTCTTT.

The CDR3 spells CSAQPESSYEQYF. The CDR3 DNA follows: TGCAGTGCCCAGCCGGAGAGCTCCTACGAGCAGTACTTC. This rearrangement joins TRBV20-1 to TRBJ2-7; D remains ambiguous. CDR1 is DFQATT, CDR2 SNEGSKA, per germline (reference sequence). Trimming pared 6 bases from V and 0 bases from J, leaving 12 bases between. There are 13 residues in the CDR3.

The V and J genes are TRBV5-1 and TRBJ2-1, with TRBD2 identical over 8 bases. After removal of 4 bases from V and 4 bases from J, the junction contained 13 bases not matched to a gene. The germline V gene encodes CDR1 SGHRS and CDR2 YFSETQ. The CDR3 runs to 17 residues. CDR3 protein: CASSGLPGLEIYNEQFF. The CDR3 DNA is TGCGCCAGCAGCGGGCTCCCGGGACTAGAAATATACAATGAGCAGTTCTTC.

J is TRBJ1-2 and V is TRBV20-1, with 8 bases identical to TRBD1. Unmatched junction bases numbered 5, after V lost 5 bases and J lost 6 bases. The germline CDR1 and CDR2 sequences are DFQATT and SNEGSKA (reference sequence). This CDR3 is built from 12 residues. CDR3 sequence (DNA): TGCAGTGCTCCTTCAGGGGGCAATGGCTACACCTTC. Protein sequence: CSAPSGGNGYTF.

The rearrangement uses TRBV24-1 and TRBJ2-2, with D tentatively TRBD2 (6 bases). Germline assignment: CDR1 KGHDR and CDR2 SFDVKD. V was clipped by 1 base and J by 5 bases, with 13 bases between them. CDR3 length equals 16 residues. CDR3 protein: CATSDFSGVRTGELFF. CDR3 nucleotides: TGTGCCACCAGTGATTTCTCGGGAGTACGAACCGGGGAGCTGTTTTTT.

This clonotype showed up just a few times. The chain combines TRBV14 with TRBJ2-5, with 11 bases that match TRBD1. V shed 3 bases and J 5 bases; nucleotides not matched to a gene: 5. Germline V lookup: CDR1 SGHDN, CDR2 FVKESK. The CDR3 length is 15 residues. CDR3 loop: CASSQRTGGAETQYF. Here the CDR3 DNA reads TGTGCCAGCAGCCAGAGGACAGGGGGCGCTGAGACCCAGTACTTC.

In its sample, this clonotype was seen a few times. The chain couples TRBV18 to TRBJ2-1, with 9 positions matching TRBD1. Germline V gene lookup returns CDR1 KGHSH and CDR2 LQKENI. This CDR3 is 15 amino acids long. V dropped 5 bases and J dropped 6; count of bases not matched to a gene: 8. As DNA, the CDR3 is TGTGCCAGCTCATTGGACAGGGGAGCATTCAATGAGCAGTTCTTC. Translation gives CASSLDRGAFNEQFF.

The gene calls are TRBV12-3 or TRBV12-4 and TRBJ1-2, with D tentatively TRBD1 (6 bases). V was pared by 6 bases and J by 4 bases, with 15 bases between. This CDR3 spans 14 amino acids. CDR3 amino acids: CASRNSGATYGYTF. The CDR3 DNA sequence: TGTGCCAGCAGAAACTCGGGGGCTACCTATGGCTACACCTTC.

This clonotype showed up many times. The V and J genes are TRBV20-1 and TRBJ2-7; TRBD1 might be the D (5 bases). This CDR3 has 16 amino acids. Germline V gene data show CDR1 as DFQATT and CDR2 as SNEGSKA (reference sequence). V was trimmed by 0 bases and J by 3 bases, leaving 18 bases between them. The CDR3, as DNA: TGCAGTGCTAGAGATTCGACGGCAGGGAAGGACTACGAGCAGTACTTC. Protein product: CSARDSTAGKDYEQYF.

This sequence joins TRBV25-1 and TRBJ2-1, with 9 bases lining up with TRBD1. V lost 3 bases and J lost 8; bases outside the gene matches: 5. Germline V gene data show CDR1 as MGHDK and CDR2 as SYGVNS. The CDR3 is made up of 14 amino acids. The CDR3 sequence is CASSEGDRAHEQFF. CDR3 bases: TGTGCCAGCAGTGAGGGGGACAGGGCCCATGAGCAGTTCTTC.

The chain employs TRBV5-1 and TRBJ2-2; no clear D. V lost 2 bases to trimming and J lost 6 bases, with 11 bases between them. Germline CDR1 SGHRS, CDR2 YFSETQ. There are 14 residues in the CDR3. The CDR3 DNA is TGCGCCAGCAGCTTCCTTCTATCTCCCGGGGAGCTGTTTTTT. Translation gives CASSFLLSPGELFF. Filled out from reference TRBV5-1 and TRBJ2-2, the complete variable domain reads KAGVTQTPRYLIKTRGQQVTLSCSPISGHRSVSWYQQTPGQGLQFLFEYFSETQRNKGNFPGRFSGRQFSNSRSEMNVSTLELGDSALYLCASSFLLSPGELFFGEGSRLTVL.

The chain carries TRBV5-1 and TRBJ1-2; 7 bases map to TRBD1. The CDR3 runs to 15 residues. J was trimmed by 5 bases and V by 0 bases; bases with no gene match: 7. Germline assignment: CDR1 SGHRS and CDR2 YFSETQ. The CDR3 here is CASSLAPGQDYGYTF. The CDR3, as DNA: TGCGCCAGCAGCTTGGCCCCCGGACAGGATTATGGCTACACCTTC.

Only a few counts were recorded for this clonotype. The germline gene is not matched at one end of the junction; a read error may be the cause. The genes are TRBV18 and TRBJ2-5, with TRBD1 identical over 10 bases. The CDR3 loop spans 10 amino acids. Germline CDR1 reads KGHSH; CDR2 reads LQKENI. As DNA, the CDR3 is TGTGCCAGCTCACCAGGGGACAGGGGTTTC. Translation: CASSPGDRGF.

The table lists this clonotype with a few counts. This sequence joins TRBV12-3 or TRBV12-4 and TRBJ2-3; D is uncertain. There are 13 residues in the CDR3. Trimming took off 7 bases at V and 1 base at J, with 9 bases between the two ends. CDR3 sequence (DNA): TGTGCCAGCACGGGTGGTGGCACAGATACGCAGTATTTT. It is translated as CASTGGGTDTQYF.

CDR3 in amino acids: CASSRTSGFIGGELFF. In nucleotides, the CDR3 is TGCGCCAGCAGCCGGACTAGCGGGTTTATCGGCGGGGAGCTGTTTTTT. The chain has TRBV5-1 and TRBJ2-2, with TRBD2 matching 11 bases. The germline CDR1 and CDR2 sequences are SGHRS and YFSETQ. V lost 4 bases to trimming and J lost 7 bases; unmatched junction nucleotides: 9. The CDR3 extends over 16 amino acids.

The CDR3 is CASSLELAGNNEQFF. The CDR3 DNA reads TGCGCCAGCAGCTTGGAACTAGCGGGGAACAATGAGCAGTTCTTC. This chain joins TRBV5-1 and TRBJ2-1, with 10 bases matching TRBD2. Germline V gives CDR1 SGHRS, CDR2 YFSETQ. Unmatched junction bases numbered 2, after V lost 0 bases and J lost 5 bases. The length of the CDR3 is 15 residues.

This clonotype was observed a handful of times. The J gene is TRBJ1-1, the V gene TRBV5-1; D not certain. The CDR3 has 11 residues. The V end was cut by 6 bases, the J end by 1 base, with 4 bases between. CDR1 and CDR2 from the germline V gene are SGHRS and YFSETQ. In DNA, the CDR3 is TGCGCCAGCATGGAGAACACTGAAGCTTTCTTT. Translating it yields CASMENTEAFF.

The chain employs TRBV3-1 and TRBJ2-5, with unresolved D. Germline V CDR1 and CDR2: LGHDT, YNNKEL (reference sequence). The ends were cut back, 0 bases at V and 1 base at J, with 9 bases in the middle. CDR3 length: 15 amino acids. The CDR3 is CASSQDPGRQETQYF. As DNA, the CDR3 is TGTGCCAGCAGCCAAGACCCCGGGCGCCAAGAGACCCAGTACTTC.